These 14 T cell receptor beta chains were sequenced from one sample in a study of T cell responses to AZD1222 COVID-19 vaccine. Sequenced by immunoSEQ multiplex PCR; TCRdb stores in-frame clones only, minus some. The top ten clones hold 0.5% to 0.65% of a sample with under 300,000 clones, approximately 93% of them seen once. The sequencing used peripheral blood, collected on day 0 of AZD1222 vaccination. These receptors originate from an adult in good health.

This clone showed up just once. The gene calls are TRBV3-1 (or the pseudogene TRBV3-2) and TRBJ2-1, with 8 positions matching TRBD2. After removal of 6 bases from V and 2 bases from J, the junction contained 6 bases not matched to a gene. This CDR3 comprises 15 residues. Germline CDR1 LGHDT, CDR2 YNNKEL (reference sequence). The CDR3 loop reads CASSLLADPYNEQFF. CDR3 bases: TGTGCCAGCAGTCTACTAGCGGATCCCTACAATGAGCAGTTCTTC.

The count of this clone is one. This chain links TRBV12-5 with TRBJ1-1; 7 bases map to TRBD1. Per germline, CDR1 LGHNT and CDR2 FRNRAP. V shed 1 base and J 5 bases; nucleotides not matched to a gene: 7. This CDR3 is built from 15 residues. This chain's CDR3 is CASGLATGRRTEAFF. For the CDR3, the DNA is TGTGCTAGTGGTTTGGCGACAGGGCGAAGGACTGAAGCTTTCTTT.

The chain joins TRBV4-1 to TRBJ2-2, with unresolved D. Trimming removed 1 base at V and 7 bases at J, with 7 bases between. This CDR3 contains 13 residues. Germline V gives CDR1 MGHRA, CDR2 YSYEKL. CDR3 nucleotide sequence: TGCGCCAGCAGCCAAGGACTGAGCGGGGAGCTGTTTTTT. Protein product: CASSQGLSGELFF.

The chain uses TRBV10-3 and TRBJ1-1; 7 bases line up with TRBD1. The CDR3 has 13 residues. V shed 2 bases, J shed 7 bases, and the junction held 4 bases outside the gene matches. The germline V gene has CDR1 ENHRY and CDR2 SYGVKD. The CDR3 is CAISEKGAFEAFF. Written as DNA, the CDR3 is TGTGCCATCAGTGAGAAGGGGGCATTTGAAGCTTTCTTT.

This rearrangement joins TRBV7-3 to TRBJ2-1, with TRBD2 matching 8 bases. Germline V gene sequence: CDR1 SGHTA, CDR2 FQGTGA. The CDR3 has 14 residues. The J segment lost 7 bases and the V segment lost 5 bases, leaving 7 bases of the junction unmatched. CDR3 DNA sequence: TGTGCCAGCAGCATCGAGCGGGGGCCAAATGAGCAGTTCTTC. Residues: CASSIERGPNEQFF.

This chain links TRBV2 with TRBJ2-3, with TRBD1 identical over 10 bases. CDR1 and CDR2 (germline): SNHLY, FYNNEI. V dropped 7 bases and J dropped 3; count of bases not matched to a gene: 13. The CDR3 totals 17 residues. CDR3 in amino acids: CASTGGGQGRSTDTQYF. The CDR3 nucleotides are TGTGCCAGCACCGGAGGGGGACAGGGGAGGTCGACAGATACGCAGTATTTT.

This clone has more than one count but fewer than ten. The gene calls are TRBV10-2 and TRBJ1-1; 7 nucleotides agree with TRBD1. The CDR3 spans 14 residues. Per the germline V gene, CDR1 is WSHSY and CDR2 is SAAADI. Trimming took 5 bases from V and 2 from J; bases not matched to a gene: 5. The CDR3 nucleotides read TGCGCCAGCAGTCCCGACAGGGCTAACACTGAAGCTTTCTTT. It specifies CASSPDRANTEAFF.

The V call is TRBV7-2, the J call TRBJ1-2; 7 bases are a match to TRBD1. Looked up from germline, CDR1 is SGHTA and CDR2 is FQGNSA. The CDR3 sequence is 14 residues long. Unmatched junction bases numbered 8, after V lost 6 bases and J lost 4 bases. CDR3 in DNA: TGTGCCAGCAGACCGCCGGGACAGTCCTATGGCTACACCTTC. It encodes CASRPPGQSYGYTF.

This clone was picked up one time. V and J are TRBV27 and TRBJ1-2; 7 positions agree with TRBD1. Germline CDR1 MNHEY, CDR2 SMNVEV (reference sequence). The junction had 5 bases not matched to a gene; V was cut back by 2 bases and J by 8 bases. The CDR3 contains 13 residues. The DNA of the CDR3 is TGTGCCAGCAGTTTAAAGGGGGCGGGAGGCTACACCTTC. Its protein product is CASSLKGAGGYTF.

The J gene is TRBJ1-5, the V gene TRBV12-3 or TRBV12-4; D remains ambiguous. V lost 0 bases to trimming and J lost 3 bases, with 3 bases between them. The CDR3 runs to 13 residues. In DNA form, the CDR3 reads TGTGCCAGCAGTTTAGCAGTCAATCAGCCCCAGCATTTT. As protein: CASSLAVNQPQHF.

The V call is TRBV4-3, the J call TRBJ2-4; the D gene is possibly TRBD1 (6 bases). Germline assignment: CDR1 LGHNA and CDR2 YSLEER. V was trimmed by 2 bases and J by 6 bases, leaving 11 bases between them. The length of the CDR3 is 14 residues. The CDR3 nucleotides are TGCGCCAGCAGCCAACAGGGGTTTACAAACATTCAGTACTTC. It translates to CASSQQGFTNIQYF.

This chain connects TRBV28 to TRBJ1-3; TRBD1 aligns across 9 bases. This CDR3 has 16 residues. Looked up from germline, CDR1 is MDHEN and CDR2 is SYDVKM. Trimming removed 4 bases from V and 3 bases from J; junction bases left unmatched: 7. The CDR3 DNA sequence: TGTGCCAGCAGTTCCGGACAGGGGAGTTTTGGAAACACCATATATTTT. Translated, it gives CASSSGQGSFGNTIYF.

J is TRBJ2-7 and V is TRBV7-2, with TRBD2 identical over 12 bases. The CDR3 loop spans 15 amino acids. Losses at the gene ends were 5 bases for V and 0 bases for J; bases not matched to a gene: 2. CDR1 SGHTA and CDR2 FQGNSA come from the germline V gene. DNA for the CDR3: TGTGCCAGCAGCCCTAGCGGGAGGGCCTCCTACGAGCAGTACTTC. Protein: CASSPSGRASYEQYF.

V is TRBV6-2 or TRBV6-3 and J is TRBJ2-7; the match to TRBD1 covers 7 bases. Looked up from germline, CDR1 is MNHEY and CDR2 is SVGEGT. Losses at the gene ends were 6 bases for V and 12 bases for J; bases not matched to a gene: 8. This CDR3 comprises 11 residues. In DNA form, the CDR3 reads TGTGCCAGCAGGTACAAGGGACAGCTGTACTTC. This encodes CASRYKGQLYF.